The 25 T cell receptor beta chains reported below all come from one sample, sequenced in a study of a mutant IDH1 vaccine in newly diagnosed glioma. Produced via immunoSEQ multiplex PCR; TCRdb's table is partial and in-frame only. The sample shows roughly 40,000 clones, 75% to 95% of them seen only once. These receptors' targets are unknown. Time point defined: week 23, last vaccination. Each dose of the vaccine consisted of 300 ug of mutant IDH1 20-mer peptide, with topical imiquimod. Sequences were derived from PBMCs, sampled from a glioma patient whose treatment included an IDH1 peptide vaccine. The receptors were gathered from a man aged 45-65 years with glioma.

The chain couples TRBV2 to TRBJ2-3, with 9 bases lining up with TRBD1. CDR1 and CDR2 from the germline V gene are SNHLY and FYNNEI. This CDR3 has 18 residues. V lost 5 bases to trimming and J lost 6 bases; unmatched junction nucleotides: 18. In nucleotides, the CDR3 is TGTGCCAGCAGTACGAGGAAATACGGGACAGGGAAACAGGATACGCAGTATTTT. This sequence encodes CASSTRKYGTGKQDTQYF.

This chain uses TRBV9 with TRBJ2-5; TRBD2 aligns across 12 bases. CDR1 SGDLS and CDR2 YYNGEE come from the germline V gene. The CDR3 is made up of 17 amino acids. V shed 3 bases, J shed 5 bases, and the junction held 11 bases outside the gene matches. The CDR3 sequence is CASSDGWSTSGSETQYF. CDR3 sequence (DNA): TGTGCCAGCAGCGACGGCTGGTCGACTAGCGGGAGTGAGACCCAGTACTTC.

The CDR3 region has the DNA TGTGCCAGCAGCTTGGGTACGGGTTCTGGGGCCAACGTCCTGACTTTC. Amino acid sequence: CASSLGTGSGANVLTF. The chain recombines TRBV5-5 with TRBJ2-6, with D unclear. Trimming took 0 bases from V and 1 from J, leaving 8 bases between them. This CDR3 spans 16 amino acids. Per the germline V gene, CDR1 is SGHKS and CDR2 is YYEKEE (reference sequence).

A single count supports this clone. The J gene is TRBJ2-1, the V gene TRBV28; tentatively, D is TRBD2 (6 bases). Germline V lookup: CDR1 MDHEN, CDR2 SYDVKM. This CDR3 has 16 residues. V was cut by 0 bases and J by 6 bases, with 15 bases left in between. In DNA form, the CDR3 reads TGTGCCAGCAGTTTATGGAGAGCGGGCGAGGGCAATGAGCAGTTCTTC. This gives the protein CASSLWRAGEGNEQFF.

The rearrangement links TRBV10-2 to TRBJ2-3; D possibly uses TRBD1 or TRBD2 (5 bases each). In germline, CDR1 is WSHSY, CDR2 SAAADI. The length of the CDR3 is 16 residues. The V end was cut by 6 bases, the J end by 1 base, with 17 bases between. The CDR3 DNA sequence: TGCGCCAGCAGGGATACTAGAAGGGGTGGCACAGATACGCAGTATTTT. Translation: CASRDTRRGGTDTQYF.

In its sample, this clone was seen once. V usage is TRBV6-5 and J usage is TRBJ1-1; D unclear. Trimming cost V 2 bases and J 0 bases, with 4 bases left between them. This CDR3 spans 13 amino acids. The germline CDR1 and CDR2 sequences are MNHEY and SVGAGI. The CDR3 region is CASSYAVNTEAFF. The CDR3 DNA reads TGTGCCAGCAGTTACGCTGTGAACACTGAAGCTTTCTTT.

This CDR3 reads CSVERQPGRYGYTF. The CDR3 bases are TGCAGCGTTGAAAGACAGCCTGGGAGGTATGGCTACACCTTC. J is TRBJ1-2 and V is TRBV29-1; D is possibly TRBD1 (5 bases). Germline-derived CDR1 and CDR2 are SQVTM and ANQGSEA. This CDR3 contains 14 residues. The germline V and J ends were trimmed by 2 bases and 5 bases, with 15 bases remaining between them.

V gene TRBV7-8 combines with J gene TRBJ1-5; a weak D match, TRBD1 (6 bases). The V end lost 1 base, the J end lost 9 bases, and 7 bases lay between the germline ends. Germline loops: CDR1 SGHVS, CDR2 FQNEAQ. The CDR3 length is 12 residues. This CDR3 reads CASSLEGGPQHF. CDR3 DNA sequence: TGTGCCAGCAGCTTAGAGGGGGGGCCCCAGCATTTT.

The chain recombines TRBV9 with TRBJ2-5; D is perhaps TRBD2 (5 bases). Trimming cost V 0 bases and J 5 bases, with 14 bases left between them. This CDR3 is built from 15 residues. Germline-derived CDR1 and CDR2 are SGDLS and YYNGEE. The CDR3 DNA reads TGTGCCAGCAGCGTAGATGTGGGAGAAAGGGAGACCCAGTACTTC. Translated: CASSVDVGERETQYF.

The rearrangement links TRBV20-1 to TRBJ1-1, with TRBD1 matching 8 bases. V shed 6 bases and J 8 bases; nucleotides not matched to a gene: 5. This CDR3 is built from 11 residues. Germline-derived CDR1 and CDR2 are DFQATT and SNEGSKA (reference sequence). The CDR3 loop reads CSARTGTEAFF. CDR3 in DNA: TGCAGTGCAAGGACAGGGACGGAAGCTTTCTTT.

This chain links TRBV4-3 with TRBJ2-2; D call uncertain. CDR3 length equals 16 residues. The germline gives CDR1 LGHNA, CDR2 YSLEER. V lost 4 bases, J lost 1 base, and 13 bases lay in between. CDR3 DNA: TGCGCCAGCAGCCGACGGCTAGGGATGAACACCGGGGAGCTGTTTTTT. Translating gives CASSRRLGMNTGELFF.

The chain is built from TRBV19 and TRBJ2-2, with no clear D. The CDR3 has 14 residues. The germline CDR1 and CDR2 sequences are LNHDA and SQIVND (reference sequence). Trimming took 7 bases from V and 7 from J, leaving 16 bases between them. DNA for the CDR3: TGTGCCAGTACCCCCCAGTGGGGTCTCGGGGAGCTGTTTTTT. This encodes CASTPQWGLGELFF. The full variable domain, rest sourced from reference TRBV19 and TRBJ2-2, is DGGITQSPKYLFRKEGQNVTLSCEQNLNHDAMYWYRQDPGQGLRLIYYSQIVNDFQKGDIAEGYSVSREKKESFPLTVTSAQKNPTAFYLCASTPQWGLGELFFGEGSRLTVL.

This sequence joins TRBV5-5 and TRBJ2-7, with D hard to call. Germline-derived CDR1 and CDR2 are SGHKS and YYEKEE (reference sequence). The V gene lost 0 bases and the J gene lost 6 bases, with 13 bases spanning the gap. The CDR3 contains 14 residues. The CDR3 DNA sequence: TGTGCCAGCAGCTTGGCATGGGCCGTCGGCGAGCAGTACTTC. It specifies CASSLAWAVGEQYF.

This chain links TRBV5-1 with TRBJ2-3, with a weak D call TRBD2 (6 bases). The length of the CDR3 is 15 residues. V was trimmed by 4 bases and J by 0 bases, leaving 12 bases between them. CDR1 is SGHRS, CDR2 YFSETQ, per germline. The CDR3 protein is CASSPSATSTDTQYF. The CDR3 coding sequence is TGCGCCAGCAGCCCTAGCGCTACTAGCACAGATACGCAGTATTTT. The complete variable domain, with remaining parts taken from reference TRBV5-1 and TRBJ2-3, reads KAGVTQTPRYLIKTRGQQVTLSCSPISGHRSVSWYQQTPGQGLQFLFEYFSETQRNKGNFPGRFSGRQFSNSRSEMNVSTLELGDSALYLCASSPSATSTDTQYFGPGTRLTVL.

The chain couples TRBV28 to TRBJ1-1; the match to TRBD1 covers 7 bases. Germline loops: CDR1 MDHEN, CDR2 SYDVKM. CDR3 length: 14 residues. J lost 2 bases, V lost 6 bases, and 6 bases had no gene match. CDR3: CASSPGQTNTEAFF. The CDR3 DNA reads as TGTGCCAGCAGCCCGGGACAGACTAACACTGAAGCTTTCTTT.

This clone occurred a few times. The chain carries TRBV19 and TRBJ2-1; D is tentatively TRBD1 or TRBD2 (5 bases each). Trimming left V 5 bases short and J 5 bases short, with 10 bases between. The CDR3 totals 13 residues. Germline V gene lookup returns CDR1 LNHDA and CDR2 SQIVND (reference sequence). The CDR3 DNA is TGTGCCAGTAGTGTCGGGACCAACAATGAGCAGTTCTTC. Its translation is CASSVGTNNEQFF.

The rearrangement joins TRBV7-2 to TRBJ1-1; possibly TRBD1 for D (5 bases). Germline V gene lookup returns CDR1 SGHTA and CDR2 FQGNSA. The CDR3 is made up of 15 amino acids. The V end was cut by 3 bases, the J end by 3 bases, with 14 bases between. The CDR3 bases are TGTGCCAGCAGCTTCGCAAGGGGTGGGTACACTGAAGCTTTCTTT. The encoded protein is CASSFARGGYTEAFF.

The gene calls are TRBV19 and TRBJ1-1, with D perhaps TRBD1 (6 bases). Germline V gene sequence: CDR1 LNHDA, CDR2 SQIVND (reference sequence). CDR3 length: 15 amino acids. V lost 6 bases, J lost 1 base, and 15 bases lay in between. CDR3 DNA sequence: TGTGCCAGTAGCCGCAAAAAACAGGGGAACACTGAAGCTTTCTTT. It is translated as CASSRKKQGNTEAFF.

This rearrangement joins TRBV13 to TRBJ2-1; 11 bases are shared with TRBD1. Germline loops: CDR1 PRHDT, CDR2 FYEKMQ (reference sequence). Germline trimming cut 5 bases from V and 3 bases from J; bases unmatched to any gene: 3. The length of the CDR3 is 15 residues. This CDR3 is CASSPGTGGYNEQFF. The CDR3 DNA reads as TGTGCCAGCAGCCCAGGGACAGGGGGCTACAATGAGCAGTTCTTC.

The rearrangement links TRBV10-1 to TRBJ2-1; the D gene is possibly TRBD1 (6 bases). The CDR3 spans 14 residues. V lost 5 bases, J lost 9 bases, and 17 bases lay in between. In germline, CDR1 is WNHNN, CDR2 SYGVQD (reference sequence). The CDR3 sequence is CASSPGGPTVEQFF. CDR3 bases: TGCGCCAGCAGTCCTGGGGGCCCCACGGTTGAGCAGTTCTTC.

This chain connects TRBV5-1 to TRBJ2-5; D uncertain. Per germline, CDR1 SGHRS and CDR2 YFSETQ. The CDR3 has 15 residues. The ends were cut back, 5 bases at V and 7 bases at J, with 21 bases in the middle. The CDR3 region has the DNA TGCGCCAGCAGACCCTGGGGTTCCGGTGGTTGGACCCAGTACTTC. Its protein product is CASRPWGSGGWTQYF.

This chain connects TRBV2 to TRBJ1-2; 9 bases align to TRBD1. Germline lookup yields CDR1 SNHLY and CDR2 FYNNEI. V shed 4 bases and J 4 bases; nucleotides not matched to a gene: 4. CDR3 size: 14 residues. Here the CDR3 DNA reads TGTGCCAGCAGTGGGGACAGGGATATCTATGGCTACACCTTC. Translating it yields CASSGDRDIYGYTF.

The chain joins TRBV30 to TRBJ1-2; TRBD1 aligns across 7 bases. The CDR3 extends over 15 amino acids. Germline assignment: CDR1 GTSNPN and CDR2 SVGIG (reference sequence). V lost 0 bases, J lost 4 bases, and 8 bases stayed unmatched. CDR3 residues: CAWSVLGGGSYGYTF. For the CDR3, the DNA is TGTGCCTGGAGTGTACTAGGAGGGGGCAGCTATGGCTACACCTTC.

CDR3 sequence reads: CASSVGVGAGETQYF. CDR3 nucleotide sequence: TGTGCCAGCAGCGTAGGGGTCGGAGCTGGGGAGACCCAGTACTTC. The chain uses TRBV9 and TRBJ2-5; D is ambiguous. CDR1 is SGDLS, CDR2 YYNGEE, per germline. V lost 0 bases to trimming and J lost 5 bases, with 14 bases between them. This CDR3 is built from 15 residues. The full variable domain, with the rest looked up from reference TRBV9 and TRBJ2-5, is DSGVTQTPKHLITATGQRVTLRCSPRSGDLSVYWYQQSLDQGLQFLIQYYNGEERAKGNILERFSAQQFPDLHSELNLSSLELGDSALYFCASSVGVGAGETQYFGPGTRLLVL.

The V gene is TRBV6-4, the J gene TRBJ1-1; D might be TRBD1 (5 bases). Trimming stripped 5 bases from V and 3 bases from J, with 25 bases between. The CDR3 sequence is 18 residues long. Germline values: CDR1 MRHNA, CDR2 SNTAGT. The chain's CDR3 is CASSRDYRGHPGYTEAFF. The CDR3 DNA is TGTGCCAGCAGTAGGGACTACCGGGGTCACCCCGGTTACACTGAAGCTTTCTTT.